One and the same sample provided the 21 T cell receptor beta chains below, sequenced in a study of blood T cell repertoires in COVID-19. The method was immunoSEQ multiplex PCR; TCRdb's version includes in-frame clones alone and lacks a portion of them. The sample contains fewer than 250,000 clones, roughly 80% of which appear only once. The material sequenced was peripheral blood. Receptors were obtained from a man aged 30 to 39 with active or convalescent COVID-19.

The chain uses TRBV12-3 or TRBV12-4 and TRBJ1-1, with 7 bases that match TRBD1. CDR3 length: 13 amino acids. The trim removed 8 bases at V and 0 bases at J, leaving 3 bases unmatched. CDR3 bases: TGTGCCAGCCTCAGGGGGATGAACACTGAAGCTTTCTTT. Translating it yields CASLRGMNTEAFF.

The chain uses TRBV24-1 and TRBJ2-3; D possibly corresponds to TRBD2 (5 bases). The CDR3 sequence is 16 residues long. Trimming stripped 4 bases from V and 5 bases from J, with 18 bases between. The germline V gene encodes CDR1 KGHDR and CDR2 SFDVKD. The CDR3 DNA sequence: TGTGCCACCAGTGACCCGCATCGGGGATCGGGAGATACGCAGTATTTT. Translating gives CATSDPHRGSGDTQYF.

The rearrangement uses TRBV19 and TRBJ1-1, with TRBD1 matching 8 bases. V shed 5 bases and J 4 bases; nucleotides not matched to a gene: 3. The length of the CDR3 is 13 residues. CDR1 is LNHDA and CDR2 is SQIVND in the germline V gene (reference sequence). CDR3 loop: CASSVTGGTEAFF. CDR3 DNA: TGTGCCAGTAGTGTAACAGGGGGCACTGAAGCTTTCTTT.

As DNA, the CDR3 is TGCGCCAGCAGCCCCCGGGAGGCCAGCTCCTACGAGCAGTACTTC. Translated, it gives CASSPREASSYEQYF. J is TRBJ2-7 and V is TRBV4-1; 7 bases map to TRBD2. Germline loops: CDR1 MGHRA, CDR2 YSYEKL. V trimming: 4 bases; J trimming: 0 bases; junction bases outside the gene matches: 6. This CDR3 has 15 residues.

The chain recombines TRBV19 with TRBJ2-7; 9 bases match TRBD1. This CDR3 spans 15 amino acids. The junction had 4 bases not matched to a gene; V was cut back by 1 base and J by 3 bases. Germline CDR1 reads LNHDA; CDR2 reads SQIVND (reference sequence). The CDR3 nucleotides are TGTGCCAGTAGTATAGCCGGGACAGGGATCTACGAGCAGTACTTC. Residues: CASSIAGTGIYEQYF.

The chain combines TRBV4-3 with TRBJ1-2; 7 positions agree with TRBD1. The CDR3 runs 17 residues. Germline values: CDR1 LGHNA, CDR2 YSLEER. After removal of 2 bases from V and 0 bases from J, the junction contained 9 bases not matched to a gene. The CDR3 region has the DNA TGCGCCAGCAGCCAACCGGGCAGGCAGGGGGCTAACTATGGCTACACCTTC. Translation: CASSQPGRQGANYGYTF.

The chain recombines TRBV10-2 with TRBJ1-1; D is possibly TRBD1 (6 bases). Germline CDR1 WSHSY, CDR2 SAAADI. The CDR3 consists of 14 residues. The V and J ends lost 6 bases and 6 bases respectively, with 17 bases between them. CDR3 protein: CASSVDDRIAEAFF. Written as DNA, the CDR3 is TGCGCCAGCAGCGTAGATGACAGGATCGCTGAAGCTTTCTTT.

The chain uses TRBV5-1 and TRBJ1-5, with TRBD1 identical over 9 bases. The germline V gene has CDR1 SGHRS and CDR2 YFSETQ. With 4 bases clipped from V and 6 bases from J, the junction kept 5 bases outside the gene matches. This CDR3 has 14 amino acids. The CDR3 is CASSPDRGSQPQHF. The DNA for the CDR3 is TGCGCCAGCAGCCCAGACAGGGGGTCTCAGCCCCAGCATTTT.

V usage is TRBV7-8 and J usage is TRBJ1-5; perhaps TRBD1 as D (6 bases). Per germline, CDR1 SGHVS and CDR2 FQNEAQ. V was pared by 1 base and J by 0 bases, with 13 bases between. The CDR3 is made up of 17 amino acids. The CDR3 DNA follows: TGTGCCAGCAGCTTAGTAGGAGGGGGGGATAGCAATCAGCCCCAGCATTTT. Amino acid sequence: CASSLVGGGDSNQPQHF.

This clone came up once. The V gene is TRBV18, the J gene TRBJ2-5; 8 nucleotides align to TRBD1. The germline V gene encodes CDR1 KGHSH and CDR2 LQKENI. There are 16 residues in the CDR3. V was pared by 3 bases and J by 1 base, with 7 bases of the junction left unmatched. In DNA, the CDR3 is TGTGCCAGCTCACCTGCTCGACAGGGGTCCCAAGAGACCCAGTACTTC. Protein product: CASSPARQGSQETQYF.

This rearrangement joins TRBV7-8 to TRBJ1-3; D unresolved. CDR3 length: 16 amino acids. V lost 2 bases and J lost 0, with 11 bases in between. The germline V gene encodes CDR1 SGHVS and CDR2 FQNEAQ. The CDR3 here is CASSLFSGPSGNTIYF. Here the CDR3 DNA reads TGTGCCAGCAGCTTATTTTCAGGCCCCTCTGGAAACACCATATATTTT.

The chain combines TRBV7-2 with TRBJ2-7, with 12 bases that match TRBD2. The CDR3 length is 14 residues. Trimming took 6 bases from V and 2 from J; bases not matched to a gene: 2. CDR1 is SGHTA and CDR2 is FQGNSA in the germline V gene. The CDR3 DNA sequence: TGTGCCAGCAGGACTAGCGGGGGCACCTACGAGCAGTACTTC. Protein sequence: CASRTSGGTYEQYF.

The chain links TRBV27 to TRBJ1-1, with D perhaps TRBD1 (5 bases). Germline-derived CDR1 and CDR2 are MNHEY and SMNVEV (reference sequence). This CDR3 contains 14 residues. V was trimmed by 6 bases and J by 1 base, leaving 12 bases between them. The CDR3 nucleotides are TGTGCCAGCAGGGGTAACAGGAGGAACACTGAAGCTTTCTTT. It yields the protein CASRGNRRNTEAFF.

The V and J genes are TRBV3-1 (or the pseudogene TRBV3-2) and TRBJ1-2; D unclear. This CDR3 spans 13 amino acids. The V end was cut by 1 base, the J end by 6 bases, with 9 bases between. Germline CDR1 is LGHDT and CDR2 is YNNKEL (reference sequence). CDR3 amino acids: CASSQGARDGYTF. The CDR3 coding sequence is TGTGCCAGCAGCCAAGGTGCGAGGGATGGCTACACCTTC.

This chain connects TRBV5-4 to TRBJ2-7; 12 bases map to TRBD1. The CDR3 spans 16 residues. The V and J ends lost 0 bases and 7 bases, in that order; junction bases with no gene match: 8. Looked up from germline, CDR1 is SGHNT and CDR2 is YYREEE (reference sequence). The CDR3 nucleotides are TGTGCCAGCAGCTTGGGATTGGGACAGGGGGCGCGAGAGCAGTACTTC. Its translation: CASSLGLGQGAREQYF.

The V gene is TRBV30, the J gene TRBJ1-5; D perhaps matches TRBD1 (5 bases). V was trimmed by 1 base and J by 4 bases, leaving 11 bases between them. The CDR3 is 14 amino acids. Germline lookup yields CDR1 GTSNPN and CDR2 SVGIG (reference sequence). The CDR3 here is CAWSGGVGNQPQHF. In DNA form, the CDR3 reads TGTGCCTGGAGTGGGGGGGTAGGAAATCAGCCCCAGCATTTT.

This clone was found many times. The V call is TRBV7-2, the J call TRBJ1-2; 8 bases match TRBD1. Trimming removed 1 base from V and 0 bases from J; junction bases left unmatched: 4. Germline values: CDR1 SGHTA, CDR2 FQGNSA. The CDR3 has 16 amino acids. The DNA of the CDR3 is TGTGCCAGCAGCTTAGGGACAGGGACAACTAACTATGGCTACACCTTC. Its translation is CASSLGTGTTNYGYTF.

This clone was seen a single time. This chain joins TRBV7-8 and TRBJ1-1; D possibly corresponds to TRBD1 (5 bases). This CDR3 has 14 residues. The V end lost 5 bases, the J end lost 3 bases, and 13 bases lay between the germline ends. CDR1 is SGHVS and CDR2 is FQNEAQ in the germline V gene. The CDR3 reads CASSRLWGDTEAFF. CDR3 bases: TGTGCCAGCAGCCGCCTATGGGGGGACACTGAAGCTTTCTTT.

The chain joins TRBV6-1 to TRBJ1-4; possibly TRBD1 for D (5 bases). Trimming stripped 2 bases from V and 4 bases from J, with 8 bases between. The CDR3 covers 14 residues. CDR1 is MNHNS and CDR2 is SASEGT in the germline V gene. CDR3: CASSEQGFNEKLFF. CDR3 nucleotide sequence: TGTGCCAGCAGTGAACAGGGATTTAATGAAAAACTGTTTTTT.

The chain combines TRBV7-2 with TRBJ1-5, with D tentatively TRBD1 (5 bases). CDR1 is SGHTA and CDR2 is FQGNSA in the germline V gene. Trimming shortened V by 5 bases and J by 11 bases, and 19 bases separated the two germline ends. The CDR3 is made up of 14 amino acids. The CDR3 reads CASSPGRGQRTQHF. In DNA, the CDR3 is TGTGCCAGCAGCCCAGGGCGAGGCCAAAGGACCCAGCATTTT. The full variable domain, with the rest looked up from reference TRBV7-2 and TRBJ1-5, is GAGVSQSPSNKVTEKGKDVELRCDPISGHTALYWYRQSLGQGLEFLIYFQGNSAPDKSGLPSDRFSAERTGGSVSTLTIQRTQQEDSAVYLCASSPGRGQRTQHFGDGTRLSIL.

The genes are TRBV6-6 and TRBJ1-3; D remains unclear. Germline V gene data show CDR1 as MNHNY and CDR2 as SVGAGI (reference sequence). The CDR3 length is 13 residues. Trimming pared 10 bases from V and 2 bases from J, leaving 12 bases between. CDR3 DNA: TGTGCCACCAACGCCAACACTGGAAACACCATATATTTT. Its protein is CATNANTGNTIYF.